One sample yielded the 29 T cell receptor beta chains listed below, sequenced in a study of post-analysis software for immune sequencing data. Study-wide results and caveats: Compared with controls, patients had more of about 5 TRBV segments, including TRBV5-6, TRBV5-1 and TRBV20-1.

These TCRs' antigens remain unknown. Researchers reported that TCR beta cDNA libraries carried unique molecular identifiers. TCRdb re-derived calls from the PCR reads in MiXCR, one entry per CDR3 protein. Of hundreds of thousands of distinct CDR3 sequences detected, under 70% appear once; the ten largest clones hold over 4%. The sequenced sample consisted of blood. The origin of the receptors is a girl aged 10-17 years with multiple sclerosis.

The rearrangement joins TRBV6-6 to TRBJ2-7; TRBD1 matches at 9 bases. The V gene's germline CDR1 is MNHNY and CDR2 SVGAGI (reference sequence). V shed 7 bases, J shed 5 bases, and the junction held 15 bases outside the gene matches. This CDR3 is 16 amino acids long. The CDR3 sequence: CASIRLAGQGIDEQYF. The CDR3 bases are TGTGCCAGCATTCGACTTGCCGGACAGGGGATTGACGAGCAGTACTTC.

The chain carries TRBV7-9 and TRBJ1-1; 7 positions agree with TRBD1. CDR1 and CDR2 (germline): SEHNR, FQNEAQ (reference sequence). V lost 3 bases, J lost 1 base, and 17 bases stayed unmatched. The length of the CDR3 is 19 residues. The CDR3 protein is CASSFPSRDSLFTNTEAFF. CDR3 DNA sequence: TGTGCCAGCAGCTTCCCGTCCCGGGACAGCCTATTCACGAACACTGAAGCTTTCTTT.

The chain uses TRBV2 and TRBJ1-2; D gene ambiguous. Between the trimmed V and J ends, which lost 3 bases and 3 bases, there was a span of 8 bases. The CDR3 consists of 13 residues. Germline CDR1 and CDR2: SNHLY and FYNNEI. CDR3 sequence: CASSDNTYYGYTF. The CDR3 DNA is TGTGCCAGCAGTGACAACACCTACTATGGCTACACCTTC.

The chain employs TRBV7-9 and TRBJ1-5; 8 nucleotides line up with TRBD1. Germline V CDR1 and CDR2: SEHNR, FQNEAQ (reference sequence). The CDR3 length is 16 residues. Trimming cost V 3 bases and J 2 bases; bases outside gene matches: 6. The DNA of the CDR3 is TGTGCCAGCAGCTTCACTACAGGGGGTGGCAATCAGCCCCAGCATTTT. As protein: CASSFTTGGGNQPQHF.

The chain combines TRBV12-3 or TRBV12-4 with TRBJ1-2; perhaps TRBD1 as D (6 bases). The CDR3 contains 14 residues. V gave up 5 bases and J gave up 5 bases, with 15 bases separating them. The CDR3 region is CASSPTGLGYGYTF. The DNA for the CDR3 is TGTGCCAGCAGTCCTACAGGGCTAGGTTATGGCTACACCTTC.

Only a few counts were recorded for this clonotype. The chain joins TRBV7-3 to TRBJ2-1; 11 positions agree with TRBD2. The V segment lost 3 bases and the J segment 7 bases; nucleotides outside the gene matches: 8. Germline V gene lookup returns CDR1 SGHTA and CDR2 FQGTGA. CDR3 length: 16 residues. DNA of the CDR3: TGTGCCAGCAGCTTGCCCTTAGCGGGAGGGCCGAATGAGCAGTTCTTC. Amino acid sequence: CASSLPLAGGPNEQFF.

The chain has TRBV7-9 and TRBJ1-2; TRBD1 matches at 10 bases. The germline V gene encodes CDR1 SEHNR and CDR2 FQNEAQ (reference sequence). J lost 8 bases, V lost 0 bases, and 6 bases had no gene match. The CDR3 sequence is 15 residues long. CDR3 amino acids: CASSLAGGQGNGYTF. The CDR3 nucleotides are TGTGCCAGCAGCTTAGCCGGGGGACAGGGGAACGGCTACACCTTC.

This clonotype was counted only a few times. The CDR3 region has the DNA TGCGCCAGCAGCCTCCAGGACCGCTCCTACGAGCAGTACTTC. Residues: CASSLQDRSYEQYF. This rearrangement joins TRBV5-1 to TRBJ2-7; D is unclear. Trimming shortened V by 4 bases and J by 0 bases, and 11 bases separated the two germline ends. This CDR3 region has 14 residues. The germline V gene has CDR1 SGHRS and CDR2 YFSETQ.

This chain uses TRBV5-1 with TRBJ1-1; tentative D call: TRBD1 (6 bases). The V end was cut by 4 bases, the J end by 0 bases, with 13 bases between. The germline V gene has CDR1 SGHRS and CDR2 YFSETQ. The CDR3 contains 15 residues. DNA of the CDR3: TGCGCCAGCAGCCGCGACAGGCGCATGAACACTGAAGCTTTCTTT. As protein: CASSRDRRMNTEAFF.

This chain joins TRBV4-1 and TRBJ1-5; D is possibly TRBD1 (5 bases). This CDR3 contains 13 residues. Germline CDR1 reads MGHRA; CDR2 reads YSYEKL. V lost 1 base and J 6 bases, leaving 7 bases between the germline ends. DNA for the CDR3: TGCGCCAGCAGCCAAGTAGGGGTTCAGCCCCAGCATTTT. This gives the protein CASSQVGVQPQHF.

This clonotype was counted between two and nine times. The CDR3 reads CSAREDRAKNIQYF. The CDR3, as DNA: TGCAGTGCTAGAGAGGACAGAGCCAAAAACATTCAGTACTTC. V is TRBV20-1 and J is TRBJ2-4, with a possible D match to TRBD1 (6 bases). CDR3 size: 14 residues. From germline, CDR1 is DFQATT and CDR2 SNEGSKA (reference sequence). The V and J ends lost 0 bases and 0 bases respectively, with 6 bases between them.

This clonotype was observed a handful of times. The chain combines TRBV3-1 with TRBJ1-2; D remains unclear. CDR1 is LGHDT, CDR2 YNNKEL, per germline (reference sequence). The CDR3 length is 12 residues. V was clipped by 1 base and J by 7 bases, with 7 bases between them. The DNA for the CDR3 is TGTGCCAGCAGCCAAGGGCTCTCTGGCTACACCTTC. Translation gives CASSQGLSGYTF.

This clonotype was seen more than once but under ten times. The J gene is TRBJ2-1, the V gene TRBV5-5, with 8 positions matching TRBD2. CDR1 SGHKS and CDR2 YYEKEE come from the germline V gene (reference sequence). After removal of 4 bases from V and 2 bases from J, the junction contained 2 bases not matched to a gene. This CDR3 has 14 residues. CDR3 amino acids: CASSELAAYNEQFF. CDR3 nucleotide sequence: TGTGCCAGCAGCGAACTAGCGGCCTACAATGAGCAGTTCTTC.

CDR3 in DNA: TGCAGTGCTAGAGTCTCCCTAGGGCCTATCGGCGAGCAGTACTTC. It encodes CSARVSLGPIGEQYF. The chain is built from TRBV20-1 and TRBJ2-7; no definite D call. The V end lost 1 base, the J end lost 6 bases, and 19 bases lay between the germline ends. The CDR3 is 15 amino acids. Germline CDR1 reads DFQATT; CDR2 reads SNEGSKA (reference sequence).

The rearrangement links TRBV4-1 to TRBJ1-2, with 10 positions matching TRBD1. This CDR3 has 21 amino acids. The trim removed 3 bases at V and 4 bases at J, leaving 23 bases unmatched. Germline CDR1 and CDR2: MGHRA and YSYEKL. Here the CDR3 DNA reads TGCGCCAGCAGCCACGCTCCGAGGAGGGATGCAGGACAGGGGGGCCTCTATGGCTACACCTTC. Its protein is CASSHAPRRDAGQGGLYGYTF.

The CDR3 sequence: CASSLTGVETQYF. In DNA, the CDR3 is TGCGCCAGCAGCTTGACCGGCGTGGAGACCCAGTACTTC. The chain has TRBV5-1 and TRBJ2-5; the D is unclear. The V end lost 1 base, the J end lost 5 bases, and 9 bases lay between the germline ends. CDR1 and CDR2 (germline): SGHRS, YFSETQ. CDR3 length equals 13 residues.

This rearrangement joins TRBV21-1 to TRBJ2-1; the table gives TRBD1 as D, unverified against the DNA. TRBV21-1 is a documented pseudogene. The CDR3 sequence is 15 residues long. CDR3 protein: CASRGTGGSYNEQFF. As DNA, the CDR3 is TGTGCCAGCAGGGGGACAGGGGGTTCCTACAATGAGCAGTTCTTC.

This clonotype showed up just a few times. J is TRBJ1-2 and V is TRBV27, with D unclear. The germline V gene has CDR1 MNHEY and CDR2 SMNVEV (reference sequence). CDR3 length: 15 amino acids. V was clipped by 3 bases and J by 5 bases, with 16 bases between them. The CDR3 DNA follows: TGTGCCAGCAGTTTTCGGTACCCGCAAGGATATGGCTACACCTTC. Its translation is CASSFRYPQGYGYTF.

This chain links TRBV6-6 with TRBJ2-3; D is perhaps TRBD2 (6 bases). The germline gives CDR1 MNHNY, CDR2 SVGAGI (reference sequence). V was cut by 6 bases and J by 9 bases, with 19 bases left in between. The CDR3 spans 14 residues. The CDR3 bases are TGTGCCAGCAGGCCGGGACCCCAGGAGGGAACGCAGTATTTT. Its protein product is CASRPGPQEGTQYF.

This clonotype has more than one count but fewer than ten. The rearrangement joins TRBV29-1 to TRBJ2-2; D possibly uses TRBD1 or TRBD2 (5 bases each). The germline V gene has CDR1 SQVTM and CDR2 ANQGSEA. The CDR3 contains 13 residues. V lost 5 bases, J lost 5 bases, and 12 bases lay in between. The CDR3, as DNA: TGCAGCGTTTTCTACGGGGCAACCGGGGAGCTGTTTTTT. Protein sequence: CSVFYGATGELFF.

CDR3 DNA: TGTGCCAGCAGCTTAGGACCGGGACGGACGACCTACGAGCAGTACTTC. Its protein is CASSLGPGRTTYEQYF. V is TRBV7-2 and J is TRBJ2-7, with D perhaps matching TRBD1 or TRBD2 (5 bases each). CDR3 length: 16 residues. CDR1 SGHTA and CDR2 FQGNSA come from the germline V gene. Trimming cost V 1 base and J 2 bases, with 15 bases left between them.

The chain joins TRBV29-1 to TRBJ2-3, with D possibly matching TRBD2 (6 bases). Germline values: CDR1 SQVTM, CDR2 ANQGSEA. CDR3 length: 16 residues. Between the trimmed V and J ends, which lost 3 bases and 2 bases, there was a span of 18 bases. CDR3 residues: CSVDVWRDSLTDTQYF. CDR3 nucleotide sequence: TGCAGCGTTGACGTTTGGCGGGATTCCCTCACAGATACGCAGTATTTT.

This clonotype was found a few times. The chain is built from TRBV6-5 and TRBJ2-7; D not certain. V lost 6 bases, J lost 7 bases, and 13 bases lay in between. In germline, CDR1 is MNHEY, CDR2 SVGAGI. There are 12 residues in the CDR3. The CDR3 DNA reads as TGTGCCAGCAGGACGCCCTCGGCGGAGCAGTACTTC. It specifies CASRTPSAEQYF.

V is TRBV9 and J is TRBJ2-1; possible D gene TRBD1, 6 bases. Germline V gene data show CDR1 as SGDLS and CDR2 as YYNGEE. The CDR3 is 14 amino acids. Trimming took off 0 bases at V and 7 bases at J, with 11 bases between the two ends. This CDR3 reads CASSVAVQGNEQFF. The CDR3 region has the DNA TGTGCCAGCAGCGTAGCCGTACAGGGTAATGAGCAGTTCTTC.

The DNA for the CDR3 is TGTGCCGCGGTGGACTCACCTCGGTCCAATGAGCAGTTCTTC. It translates to CAAVDSPRSNEQFF. The V gene is TRBV7-9, the J gene TRBJ2-1, with D perhaps matching TRBD2 (5 bases). Germline V gene lookup returns CDR1 SEHNR and CDR2 FQNEAQ (reference sequence). V lost 11 bases, J lost 6 bases, and 20 bases lay in between. The CDR3 extends over 14 amino acids.

The chain employs TRBV15 and TRBJ2-7; D is perhaps TRBD1 (5 bases). Trimming left V 0 bases short and J 6 bases short, with 18 bases between. The CDR3 consists of 16 residues. The germline V gene encodes CDR1 LNHNV and CDR2 YYDKDF (reference sequence). The DNA for the CDR3 is TGTGCCACCAGCAGAGATCGCGTAGGGGCCCCCTCCGAGCAGTACTTC. Translating gives CATSRDRVGAPSEQYF.

The table lists this clonotype with a count of one. CDR3 sequence (DNA): TGCGCCAGCAGCCTCCTGGGACAGGGGAGTGGCTACACCTTC. Protein product: CASSLLGQGSGYTF. The chain is built from TRBV4-1 and TRBJ1-2; 10 bases are shared with TRBD1. The trim removed 4 bases at V and 7 bases at J, leaving 6 bases unmatched. Germline V gene data show CDR1 as MGHRA and CDR2 as YSYEKL. CDR3 size: 14 residues.

The J gene is TRBJ2-5, the V gene TRBV3-1, with TRBD1 matching 8 bases. The better agreement between TRBJ2-7 and the DNA end casts doubt on the J call. In germline, CDR1 is LGHDT, CDR2 YNNKEL (reference sequence). CDR3 size: 14 residues. The CDR3 sequence: CASSQLGTGGEQYF. The CDR3, as DNA: TGTGCCAGCAGCCAACTAGGGACAGGTGGCGAGCAGTACTTC.

The chain has TRBV7-3 and TRBJ2-3; 7 nucleotides match TRBD2. The CDR3 runs to 15 residues. After removal of 5 bases from V and 11 bases from J, the junction contained 16 bases not matched to a gene. CDR1 SGHTA and CDR2 FQGTGA come from the germline V gene. CDR3 sequence reads: CASSLSGLAAGMQYF. The CDR3 DNA follows: TGTGCCAGCAGCCTCTCCGGGCTAGCGGCGGGTATGCAGTATTTT. Together with reference TRBV7-3 and TRBJ2-3, the CDR3 gives the full variable domain: GAGVSQTPSNKVTEKGKYVELRCDPISGHTALYWYRQSLGQGPEFLIYFQGTGAADDSGLPNDRFFAVRPEGSVSTLKIQRTERGDSAVYLCASSLSGLAAGMQYFGPGTRLTVL.